The source of this T cell receptor (beta chain) is a study of control samples from healthy donors and cancer patients. V trimming: 3 bases; J trimming: 5 bases; junction bases outside the gene matches: 8. Germline assignment: CDR1 SGHNT and CDR2 YYREEE (reference sequence). This CDR3 has 15 amino acids. This clone was detected only once. Data came from immunoSEQ multiplex PCR; TCRdb stores just in-frame clones and leaves some out. The sample records about 90,000 clones, about 92% being singletons. Source material: blood. This rearrangement joins TRBV5-4 to TRBJ2-3; 8 bases match TRBD2. This sequence was found in a woman in her twenties or thirties in good health. This CDR3 is CASSSEREYGDTQYF. CDR3 coding DNA: TGTGCCAGCAGCTCAGAGCGGGAGTATGGAGATACGCAGTATTTT.